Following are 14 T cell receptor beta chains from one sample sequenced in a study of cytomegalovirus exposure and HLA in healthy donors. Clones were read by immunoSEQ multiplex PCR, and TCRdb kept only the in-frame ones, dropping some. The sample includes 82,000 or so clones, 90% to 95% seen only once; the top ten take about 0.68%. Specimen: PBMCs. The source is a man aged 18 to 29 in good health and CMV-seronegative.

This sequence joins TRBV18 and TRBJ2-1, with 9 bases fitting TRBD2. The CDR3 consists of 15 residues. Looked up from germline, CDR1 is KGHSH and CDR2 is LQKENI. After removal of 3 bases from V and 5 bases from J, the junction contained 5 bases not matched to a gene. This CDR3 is CASSPQRGADNEQFF. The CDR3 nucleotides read TGTGCCAGCTCACCCCAGCGGGGGGCCGACAATGAGCAGTTCTTC.

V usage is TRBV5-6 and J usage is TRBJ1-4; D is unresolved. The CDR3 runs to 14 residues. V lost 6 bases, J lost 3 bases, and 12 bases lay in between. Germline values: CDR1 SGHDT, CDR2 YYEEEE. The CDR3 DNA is TGTGCCAGCACCTCTGGGCGCCCTAATGAAAAACTGTTTTTT. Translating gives CASTSGRPNEKLFF.

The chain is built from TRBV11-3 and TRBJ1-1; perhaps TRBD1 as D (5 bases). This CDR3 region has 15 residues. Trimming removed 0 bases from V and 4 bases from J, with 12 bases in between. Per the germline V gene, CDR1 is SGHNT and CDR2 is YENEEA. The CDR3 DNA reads TGTGCCAGCAGCTTAGATGTATACAGGCGCACTGAAGCTTTCTTT. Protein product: CASSLDVYRRTEAFF.

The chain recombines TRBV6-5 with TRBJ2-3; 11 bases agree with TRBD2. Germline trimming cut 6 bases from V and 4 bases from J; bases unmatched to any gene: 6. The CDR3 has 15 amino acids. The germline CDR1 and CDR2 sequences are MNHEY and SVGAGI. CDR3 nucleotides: TGTGCCAGCAGCAGACTAGCGGGAACTTCAGATACGCAGTATTTT. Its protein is CASSRLAGTSDTQYF.

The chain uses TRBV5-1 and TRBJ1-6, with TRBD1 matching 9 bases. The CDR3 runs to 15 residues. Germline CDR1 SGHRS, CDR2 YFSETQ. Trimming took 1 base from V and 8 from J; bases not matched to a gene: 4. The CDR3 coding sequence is TGCGCCAGCAGCTTGACAGGGGGCAGGGATTCACCCCTCCACTTT. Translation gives CASSLTGGRDSPLHF.

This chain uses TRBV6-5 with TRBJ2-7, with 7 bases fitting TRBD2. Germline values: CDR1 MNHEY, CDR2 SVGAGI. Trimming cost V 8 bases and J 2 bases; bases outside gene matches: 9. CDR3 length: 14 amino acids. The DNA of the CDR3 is TGTGCCAGCGGATGGGGCGGGAGTCCCTACGAGCAGTACTTC. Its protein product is CASGWGGSPYEQYF.

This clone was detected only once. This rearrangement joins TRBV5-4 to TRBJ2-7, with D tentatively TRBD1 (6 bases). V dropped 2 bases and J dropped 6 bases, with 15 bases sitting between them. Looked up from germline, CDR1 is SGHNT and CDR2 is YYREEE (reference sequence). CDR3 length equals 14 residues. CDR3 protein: CASSLTGLLGEQYF. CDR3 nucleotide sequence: TGTGCCAGCAGCTTAACAGGGTTACTCGGCGAGCAGTACTTC.

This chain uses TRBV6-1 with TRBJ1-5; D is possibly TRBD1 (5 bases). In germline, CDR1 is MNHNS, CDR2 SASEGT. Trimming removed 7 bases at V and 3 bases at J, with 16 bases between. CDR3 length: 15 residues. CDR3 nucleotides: TGTGCCAGCAAGGGGTCAGGCGGGGCCAATCAGCCCCAGCATTTT. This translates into CASKGSGGANQPQHF.

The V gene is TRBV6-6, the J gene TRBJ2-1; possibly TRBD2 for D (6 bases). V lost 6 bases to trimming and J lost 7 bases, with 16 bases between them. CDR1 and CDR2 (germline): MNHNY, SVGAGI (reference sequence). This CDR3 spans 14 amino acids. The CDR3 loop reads CASSRVGGRNEQFF. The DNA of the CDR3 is TGTGCCAGCAGCCGGGTCGGGGGTCGGAATGAGCAGTTCTTC.

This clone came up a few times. The CDR3 region has the DNA TGTGCCAGCAGTGAAGAAAGTGGGACAGGTACCTACGAGCAGTACTTC. It codes for CASSEESGTGTYEQYF. The V gene is TRBV2, the J gene TRBJ2-7, with TRBD1 matching 8 bases. The V gene end was trimmed by 1 base and the J gene end by 2 bases; junction bases not matched to a gene: 7. Looked up from germline, CDR1 is SNHLY and CDR2 is FYNNEI. The CDR3 extends over 16 amino acids.

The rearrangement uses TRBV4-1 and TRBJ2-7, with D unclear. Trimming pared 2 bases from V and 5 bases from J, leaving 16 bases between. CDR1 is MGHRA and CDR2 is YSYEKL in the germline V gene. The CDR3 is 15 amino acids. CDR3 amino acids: CASSQTGRLENEQYF. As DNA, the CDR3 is TGCGCCAGCAGCCAAACCGGCCGTCTAGAGAACGAGCAGTACTTC.

The CDR3 bases are TGCGCCAGCAGCTTAGCAAGGGACAAACAGCAGTTCTTC. Amino acids: CASSLARDKQQFF. V is TRBV5-1 and J is TRBJ2-1; perhaps TRBD1 as D (6 bases). CDR3 length: 13 residues. Looked up from germline, CDR1 is SGHRS and CDR2 is YFSETQ. Trimming left V 2 bases short and J 11 bases short, with 14 bases between. Complete variable domain (other parts from reference TRBV5-1 and TRBJ2-1): KAGVTQTPRYLIKTRGQQVTLSCSPISGHRSVSWYQQTPGQGLQFLFEYFSETQRNKGNFPGRFSGRQFSNSRSEMNVSTLELGDSALYLCASSLARDKQQFFGPGTRLTVL.

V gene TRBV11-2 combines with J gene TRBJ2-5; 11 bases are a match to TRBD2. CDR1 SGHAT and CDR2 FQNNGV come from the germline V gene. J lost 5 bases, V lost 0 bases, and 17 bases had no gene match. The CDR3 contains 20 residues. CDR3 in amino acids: CASSLDDGFSSGGARETQYF. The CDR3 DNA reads TGTGCCAGCAGCTTAGATGACGGTTTTAGTAGCGGGGGGGCCAGGGAGACCCAGTACTTC.

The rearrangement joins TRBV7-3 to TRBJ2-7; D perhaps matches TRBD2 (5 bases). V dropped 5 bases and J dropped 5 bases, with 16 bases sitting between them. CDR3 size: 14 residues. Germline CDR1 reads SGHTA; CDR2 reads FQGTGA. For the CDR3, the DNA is TGTGCCAGCAGCCCCGACGGGATCTGGAACGAGCAGTACTTC. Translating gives CASSPDGIWNEQYF.